Each of the 22 T cell receptor beta chains below was sequenced from the same sample in a study of spatial heterogeneity in lung cancer. Findings of the study overall: Within tumors, counts of expanded alpha and beta TCRs tracked tumor mutation counts.

TCRdb redid the calling of the 5' RACE reads with MiXCR, one entry per CDR3 protein. The table shows some 18,000 distinct CDR3 sequences, with around 6.8% occurring only once. No antigen has been assigned to these receptors. The sample's time point: sample taken at primary tumor resection. The sample consisted of lung tumor tissue, taken at surgery. These TCRs come from a male donor with early-stage non-small cell lung cancer.

Many counts were recorded for this clonotype. The V gene is TRBV10-3, the J gene TRBJ1-1; TRBD1 is a possible D gene (6 bases). Trimming pared 6 bases from V and 5 bases from J, leaving 16 bases between. Germline-derived CDR1 and CDR2 are ENHRY and SYGVKD. There are 14 residues in the CDR3. CDR3 DNA sequence: TGTGCCATCAGAACAGGGCTAGAGACGACTGAAGCTTTCTTT. Its translation is CAIRTGLETTEAFF.

This clonotype was recorded many times. One end of the junction varies from germline; a read error may be responsible. The rearrangement uses TRBV7-7 and TRBJ1-1; 7 bases are a match to TRBD1. The germline gives CDR1 SSHAT, CDR2 FNYEAQ (reference sequence). The CDR3 is 13 residues long. The CDR3 DNA follows: TGTGCTAGCAGCCAAGACAGGGACACTGAAGCTTTCTTT. Protein sequence: CASSQDRDTEAFF.

This clonotype has at least ten counts. The chain is built from TRBV20-1 and TRBJ1-3; no definite D call. The CDR3 loop spans 12 amino acids. The V end lost 1 base, the J end lost 4 bases, and 5 bases lay between the germline ends. CDR1 DFQATT and CDR2 SNEGSKA come from the germline V gene (reference sequence). The CDR3 loop reads CSARGPGNTIYF. In nucleotides, the CDR3 is TGCAGTGCTAGAGGACCGGGAAACACCATATATTTT.

This clonotype was counted at least ten times. This rearrangement joins TRBV6-6 to TRBJ2-5, with D unresolved. The V and J ends lost 5 bases and 3 bases respectively, with 13 bases between them. Per germline, CDR1 MNHNY and CDR2 SVGAGI (reference sequence). The CDR3 consists of 14 residues. For the CDR3, the DNA is TGTGCCAGCAGTACCCTCCTGGTAAAAGAGACCCAGTACTTC. This encodes CASSTLLVKETQYF.

V usage is TRBV5-4 and J usage is TRBJ2-7; TRBD2 might be the D (6 bases). Germline V gene sequence: CDR1 SGHNT, CDR2 YYREEE (reference sequence). Trimming removed 0 bases at V and 0 bases at J, with 7 bases between. The CDR3 consists of 14 residues. CDR3 sequence: CASSLGGDSYEQYF. In DNA form, the CDR3 reads TGTGCCAGCAGCTTGGGGGGGGACTCCTACGAGCAGTACTTC.

V gene TRBV20-1 combines with J gene TRBJ1-2; D is possibly TRBD1 (6 bases). In germline, CDR1 is DFQATT, CDR2 SNEGSKA (reference sequence). V shed 5 bases and J shed 4 bases, with 17 bases lying between them. There are 14 residues in the CDR3. CDR3 region: CSAGPSGDGYGYTF. For the CDR3, the DNA is TGCAGTGCTGGGCCTTCAGGGGACGGCTATGGCTACACCTTC.

This clonotype was seen at least ten times. V is TRBV7-2 and J is TRBJ2-7; 8 bases agree with TRBD1. The CDR3 sequence is 14 residues long. The V and J ends lost 5 bases and 5 bases, in that order; junction bases with no gene match: 8. Germline V CDR1 and CDR2: SGHTA, FQGNSA. The CDR3 reads CASSARQGKDEQYF. Here the CDR3 DNA reads TGTGCCAGCAGCGCCAGACAGGGGAAGGACGAGCAGTACTTC.

This clonotype was observed at least ten times. V gene TRBV20-1 combines with J gene TRBJ1-1; D is unresolved. This CDR3 contains 16 residues. The germline CDR1 and CDR2 sequences are DFQATT and SNEGSKA (reference sequence). Trimming shortened V by 8 bases and J by 0 bases, and 22 bases separated the two germline ends. The CDR3 loop is CSTSGTAIPMNTEAFF. CDR3 in DNA: TGCAGTACCTCGGGAACAGCTATTCCGATGAACACTGAAGCTTTCTTT.

The chain employs TRBV7-2 and TRBJ2-3; tentative D call: TRBD2 (6 bases). V lost 3 bases, J lost 5 bases, and 9 bases lay in between. Germline V gene lookup returns CDR1 SGHTA and CDR2 FQGNSA. This CDR3 contains 13 residues. The CDR3 DNA reads as TGTGCCAGCAGCTTCGGCGGGGAAGATACGCAGTATTTT. It yields the protein CASSFGGEDTQYF.

The table lists this clonotype with a few counts. The rearrangement joins TRBV4-1 to TRBJ1-1; D might be TRBD1 (5 bases). The V gene lost 3 bases and the J gene lost 1 base, with 9 bases spanning the gap. The CDR3 has 14 residues. Germline CDR1 is MGHRA and CDR2 is YSYEKL. The CDR3 coding sequence is TGCGCCAGCAGCCACAGGGCGGAGAACACTGAAGCTTTCTTT. This sequence encodes CASSHRAENTEAFF.

There are a few counts of this clonotype. V is TRBV4-3 and J is TRBJ1-4; 11 bases are a match to TRBD1. Germline loops: CDR1 LGHNA, CDR2 YSLEER. V shed 4 bases and J 10 bases; nucleotides not matched to a gene: 8. The CDR3 contains 15 residues. CDR3 in DNA: TGCGCCAGCAGCCCCCTTGGGACAGGGGGTGGAAAACTGTTTTTT. This gives the protein CASSPLGTGGGKLFF.

Ten or more counts support this clonotype. The chain recombines TRBV20-1 with TRBJ1-6; D may be TRBD1 (5 bases). CDR1 and CDR2 from the germline V gene are DFQATT and SNEGSKA (reference sequence). The CDR3 runs 14 residues. V shed 1 base and J shed 9 bases, with 13 bases lying between them. The CDR3 loop is CSARVRGSSSPLHF. CDR3 DNA sequence: TGCAGTGCTAGAGTAAGGGGTAGTAGTTCACCCCTCCACTTT.

This clonotype came up many times. The V call is TRBV7-2, the J call TRBJ1-2; D gene ambiguous. Germline CDR1 is SGHTA and CDR2 is FQGNSA. The ends were cut back, 5 bases at V and 0 bases at J, with 22 bases in the middle. The CDR3 sequence is 18 residues long. CDR3: CASSIRMRGRATNYGYTF. The CDR3 DNA reads as TGTGCCAGCAGCATAAGGATGAGAGGTCGGGCGACTAACTATGGCTACACCTTC.

The sample holds many counts of this clonotype. V gene TRBV20-1 combines with J gene TRBJ1-5, with 9 positions matching TRBD1. Per germline, CDR1 DFQATT and CDR2 SNEGSKA (reference sequence). The CDR3 has 15 amino acids. Trimming removed 2 bases from V and 4 bases from J; junction bases left unmatched: 6. The CDR3 region is CSARSDRGMNQPQHF. For the CDR3, the DNA is TGCAGTGCTAGATCGGACAGGGGAATGAATCAGCCCCAGCATTTT.

This clonotype was detected ten times or more. The chain uses TRBV28 and TRBJ1-2, with D possibly TRBD1 on 6 matching bases. Germline V gene lookup returns CDR1 MDHEN and CDR2 SYDVKM. V gave up 7 bases and J gave up 10 bases, with 19 bases separating them. The CDR3 totals 13 residues. The CDR3 sequence is CASNTLRDISYTF. CDR3 nucleotides: TGTGCCAGCAACACTCTCCGGGACATCTCCTACACCTTC.

V usage is TRBV6-5 and J usage is TRBJ2-1; D not certain. Germline V gives CDR1 MNHEY, CDR2 SVGAGI. Deletions cut 4 bases from V and 12 bases from J, with 22 bases between. There are 15 residues in the CDR3. CDR3: CASSSTGLGVAWQFF. The CDR3 DNA follows: TGTGCCAGCAGTTCGACGGGTCTTGGGGTAGCATGGCAGTTCTTC.

The V and J genes are TRBV5-1 and TRBJ2-1, with D possibly TRBD1 on 6 matching bases. CDR1 SGHRS and CDR2 YFSETQ come from the germline V gene. The CDR3 has 15 residues. With 0 bases removed from V and 8 bases from J, the gap between germline ends came to 15 bases. As DNA, the CDR3 is TGCGCCAGCAGCTTGGCCGGAAACAGGGAAGATGAGCAGTTCTTC. Protein sequence: CASSLAGNREDEQFF.

The chain links TRBV25-1 to TRBJ2-3; 7 bases are shared with TRBD1. V dropped 3 bases and J dropped 1; count of bases not matched to a gene: 1. This CDR3 contains 14 residues. Looked up from germline, CDR1 is MGHDK and CDR2 is SYGVNS. The CDR3 loop is CASSDGQGTDTQYF. The CDR3 DNA is TGTGCCAGCAGTGACGGACAGGGCACAGATACGCAGTATTTT.

Many counts were recorded for this clonotype. This sequence joins TRBV20-1 and TRBJ1-2; TRBD1 agrees at 8 bases. The CDR3 consists of 14 residues. CDR1 is DFQATT, CDR2 SNEGSKA, per germline (reference sequence). The V gene end was trimmed by 4 bases and the J gene end by 4 bases; junction bases not matched to a gene: 8. The CDR3 protein is CSATSSTGVYGYTF. In DNA, the CDR3 is TGCAGTGCTACGAGTTCGACAGGGGTCTATGGCTACACCTTC.

This clonotype came up many times. The J gene is TRBJ2-2, the V gene TRBV9; D call uncertain. Looked up from germline, CDR1 is SGDLS and CDR2 is YYNGEE. The CDR3 contains 13 residues. V lost 0 bases, J lost 4 bases, and 4 bases lay in between. CDR3 amino acids: CASSVDPTGELFF. The CDR3 DNA reads TGTGCCAGCAGCGTAGACCCCACCGGGGAGCTGTTTTTT.

This clonotype has at least ten counts. CDR3 in amino acids: CASSQGQNQPQHF. Here the CDR3 DNA reads TGCGCCAGCAGCCAAGGACAGAATCAGCCCCAGCATTTT. This chain uses TRBV4-3 with TRBJ1-5, with TRBD1 as a possible D gene (5 bases). Germline V gene sequence: CDR1 LGHNA, CDR2 YSLEER. Trimming left V 1 base short and J 4 bases short, with 5 bases between. The CDR3 contains 13 residues.

This clonotype has at least ten counts. The chain has TRBV7-2 and TRBJ2-6; D possibly corresponds to TRBD1 (5 bases). CDR3 length: 15 amino acids. Per germline, CDR1 SGHTA and CDR2 FQGNSA. V was shortened by 1 base and J by 2 bases, with 6 bases between the two germline ends. CDR3 amino acids: CASSLGGAGANVLTF. As DNA, the CDR3 is TGTGCCAGCAGCTTAGGGGGCGCTGGGGCCAACGTCCTGACTTTC.